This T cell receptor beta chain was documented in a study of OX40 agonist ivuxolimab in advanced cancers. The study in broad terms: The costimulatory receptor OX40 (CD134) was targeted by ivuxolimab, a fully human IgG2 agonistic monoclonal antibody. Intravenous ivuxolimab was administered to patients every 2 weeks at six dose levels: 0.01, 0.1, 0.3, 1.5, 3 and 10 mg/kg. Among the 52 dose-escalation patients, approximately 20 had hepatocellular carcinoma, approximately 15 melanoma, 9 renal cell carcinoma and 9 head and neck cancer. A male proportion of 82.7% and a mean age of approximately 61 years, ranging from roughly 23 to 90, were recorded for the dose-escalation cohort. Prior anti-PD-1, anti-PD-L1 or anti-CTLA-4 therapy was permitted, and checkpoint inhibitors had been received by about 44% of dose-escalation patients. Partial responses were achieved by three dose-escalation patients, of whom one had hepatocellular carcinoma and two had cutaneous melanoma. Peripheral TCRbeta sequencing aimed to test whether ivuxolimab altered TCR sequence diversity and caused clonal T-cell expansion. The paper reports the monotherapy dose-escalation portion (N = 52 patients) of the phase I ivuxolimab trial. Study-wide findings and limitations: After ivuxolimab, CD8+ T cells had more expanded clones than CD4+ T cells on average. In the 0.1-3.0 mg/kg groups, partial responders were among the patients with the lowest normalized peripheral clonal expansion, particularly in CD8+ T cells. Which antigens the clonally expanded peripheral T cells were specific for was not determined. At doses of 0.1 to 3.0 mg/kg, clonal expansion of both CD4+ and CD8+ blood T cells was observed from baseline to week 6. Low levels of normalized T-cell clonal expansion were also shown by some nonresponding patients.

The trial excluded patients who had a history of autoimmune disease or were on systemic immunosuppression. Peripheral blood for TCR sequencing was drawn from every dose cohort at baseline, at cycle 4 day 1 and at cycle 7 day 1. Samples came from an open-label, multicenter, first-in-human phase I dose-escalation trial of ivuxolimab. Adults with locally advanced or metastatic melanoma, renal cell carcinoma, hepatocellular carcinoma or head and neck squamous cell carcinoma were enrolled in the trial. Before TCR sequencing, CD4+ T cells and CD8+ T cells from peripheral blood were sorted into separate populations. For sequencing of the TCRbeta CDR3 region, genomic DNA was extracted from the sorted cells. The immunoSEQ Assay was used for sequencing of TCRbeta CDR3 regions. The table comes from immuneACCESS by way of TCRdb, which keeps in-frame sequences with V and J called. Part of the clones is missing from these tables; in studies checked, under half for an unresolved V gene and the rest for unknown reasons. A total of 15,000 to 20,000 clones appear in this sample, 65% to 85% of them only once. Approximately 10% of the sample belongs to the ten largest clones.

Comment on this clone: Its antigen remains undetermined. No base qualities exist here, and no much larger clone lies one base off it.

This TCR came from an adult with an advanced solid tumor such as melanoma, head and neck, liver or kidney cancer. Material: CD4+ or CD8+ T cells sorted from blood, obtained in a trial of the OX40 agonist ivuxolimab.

Read as DNA, the sequence is TGTGCCACCAGCAGAGGACTAGCGAGCCACGAGCAGTACTTC. This yields the protein CATSRGLASHEQYF. This chain joins TRBV15 to TRBJ2-7, with 8 bases aligning to TRBD2. Compared with germline, V lacks 1 base and J lacks 5 bases; bases without a gene match: 4. The CDR3 goes from the cysteine to the phenylalanine over 14 residues. Left in the record is the CDR3 DNA by itself, 42 bases read in frame from the first base. The germline V gene (reference sequence) gives CDR1 as LNHNV and CDR2 as YYDKDF.